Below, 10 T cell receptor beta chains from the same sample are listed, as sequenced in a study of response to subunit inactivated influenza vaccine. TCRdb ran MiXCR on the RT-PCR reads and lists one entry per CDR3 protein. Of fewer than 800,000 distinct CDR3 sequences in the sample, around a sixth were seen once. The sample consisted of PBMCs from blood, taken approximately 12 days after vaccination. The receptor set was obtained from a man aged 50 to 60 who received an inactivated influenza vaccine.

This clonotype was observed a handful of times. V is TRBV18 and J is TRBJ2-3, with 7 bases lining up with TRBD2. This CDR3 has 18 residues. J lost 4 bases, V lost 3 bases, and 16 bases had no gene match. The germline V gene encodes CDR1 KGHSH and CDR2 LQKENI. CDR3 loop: CASSPVGSGNLAPDTQYF. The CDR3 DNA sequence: TGTGCCAGCTCACCGGTAGGAAGCGGGAACCTAGCGCCAGATACGCAGTATTTT.

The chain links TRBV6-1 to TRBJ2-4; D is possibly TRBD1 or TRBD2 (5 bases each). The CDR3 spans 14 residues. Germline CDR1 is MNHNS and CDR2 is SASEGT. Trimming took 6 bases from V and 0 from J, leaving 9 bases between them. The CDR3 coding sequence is TGTGCCAGCAGATTCGGGACAGCCAAAAACATTCAGTACTTC. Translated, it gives CASRFGTAKNIQYF.

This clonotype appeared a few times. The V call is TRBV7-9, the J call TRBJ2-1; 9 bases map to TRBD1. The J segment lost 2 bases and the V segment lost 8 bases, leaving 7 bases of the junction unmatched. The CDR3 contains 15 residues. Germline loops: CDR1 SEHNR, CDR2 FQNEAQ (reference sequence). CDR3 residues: CASGPWDRAYNEQFF. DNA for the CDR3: TGTGCCAGCGGCCCGTGGGACAGGGCCTACAATGAGCAGTTCTTC.

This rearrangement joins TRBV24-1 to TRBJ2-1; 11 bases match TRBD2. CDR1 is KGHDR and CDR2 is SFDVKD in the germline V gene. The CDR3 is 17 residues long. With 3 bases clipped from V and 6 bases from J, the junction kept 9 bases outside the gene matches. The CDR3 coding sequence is TGTGCCACCAGTGATCCGGTAGCGGGAGGGGATCGCAATGAGCAGTTCTTC. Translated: CATSDPVAGGDRNEQFF.

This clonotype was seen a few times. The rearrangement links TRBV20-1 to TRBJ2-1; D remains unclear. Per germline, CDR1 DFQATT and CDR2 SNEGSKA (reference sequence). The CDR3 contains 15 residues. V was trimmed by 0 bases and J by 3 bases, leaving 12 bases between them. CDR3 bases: TGCAGTGCTAGAGATTATAGCCTGGGCTACAATGAGCAGTTCTTC. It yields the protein CSARDYSLGYNEQFF.

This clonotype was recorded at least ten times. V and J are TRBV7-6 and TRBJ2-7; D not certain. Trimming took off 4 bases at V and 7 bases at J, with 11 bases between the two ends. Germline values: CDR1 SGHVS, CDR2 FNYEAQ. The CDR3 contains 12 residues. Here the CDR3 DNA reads TGTGCCAGCAGCTCCTTGTCTATGGAGCAGTACTTC. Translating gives CASSSLSMEQYF. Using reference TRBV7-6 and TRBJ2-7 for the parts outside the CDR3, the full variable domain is GAGVSQSPRYKVTKRGQDVALRCDPISGHVSLYWYRQALGQGPEFLTYFNYEAQQDKSGLPNDRFSAERPEGSISTLTIQRTEQRDSAMYRCASSSLSMEQYFGPGTRLTVT.

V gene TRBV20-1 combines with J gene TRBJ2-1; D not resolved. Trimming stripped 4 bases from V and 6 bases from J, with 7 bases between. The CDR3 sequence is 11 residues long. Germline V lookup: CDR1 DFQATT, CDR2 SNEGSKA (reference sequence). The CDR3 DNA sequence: TGCAGTGCTATGGGTAGCAATGAGCAGTTCTTC. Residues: CSAMGSNEQFF.

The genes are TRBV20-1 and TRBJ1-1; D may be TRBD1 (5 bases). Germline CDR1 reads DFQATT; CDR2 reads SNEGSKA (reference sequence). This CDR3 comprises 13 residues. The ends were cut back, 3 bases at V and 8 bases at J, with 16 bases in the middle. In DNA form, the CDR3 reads TGCAGTGCTAGTGGTTGGCAGGGTGAGGAAGCTTTCTTT. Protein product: CSASGWQGEEAFF.

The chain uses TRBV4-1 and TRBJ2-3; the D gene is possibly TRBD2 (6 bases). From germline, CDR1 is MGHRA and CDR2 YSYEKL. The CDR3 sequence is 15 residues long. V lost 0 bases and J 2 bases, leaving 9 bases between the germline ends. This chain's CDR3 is CASSQDGRDTDTQYF. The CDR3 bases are TGCGCCAGCAGCCAAGATGGGCGGGACACAGATACGCAGTATTTT.

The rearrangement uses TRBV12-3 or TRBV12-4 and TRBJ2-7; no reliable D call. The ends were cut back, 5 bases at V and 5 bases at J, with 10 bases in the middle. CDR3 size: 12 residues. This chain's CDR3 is CASSPSAHEQYF. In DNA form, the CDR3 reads TGTGCCAGCAGTCCCTCAGCCCACGAGCAGTACTTC.